The clone carrying this T cell receptor beta chain was observed a few times. Its antigen remains unknown. Sequencing libraries for TCR beta were prepared with iRepertoire HTBI primers and Arm-PCR of CDR3 regions. TCRdb reprocessed the multiplex PCR reads with MiXCR, giving one entry per CDR3 protein. The data contain roughly 500,000 distinct CDR3 sequences, 20% to 25% of them seen just once; the ten biggest clones take up roughly 14%. This sample's time point: persistent/refractory GD, antithyroid drugs over 5 years with positive TRAb. PBMC-derived RNA was used for the TCR library. This entry comes from a study of regulatory T cells in long-lasting Graves disease. Study-wide results and caveats: The analysis examined peripheral blood only and excluded thyroid tissue.

The CDR3 consists of 14 residues. J gave up 1 base and V 7 bases, and 5 bases lay outside the gene matches. Germline V CDR1 and CDR2: MNHNS, SASEGT. Sequences were derived from peripheral blood mononuclear cells (PBMCs), sampled when the disease was refractory, from a patient treated with antithyroid drugs. V is TRBV6-1 and J is TRBJ2-7, with 9 nucleotides matching TRBD2. The clonotype comes from a female donor with Graves disease. The CDR3 spells CASTLAGTSYEQYF. The CDR3 DNA is TGTGCCAGCACCCTAGCGGGAACGTCCTACGAGCAGTACTTC.